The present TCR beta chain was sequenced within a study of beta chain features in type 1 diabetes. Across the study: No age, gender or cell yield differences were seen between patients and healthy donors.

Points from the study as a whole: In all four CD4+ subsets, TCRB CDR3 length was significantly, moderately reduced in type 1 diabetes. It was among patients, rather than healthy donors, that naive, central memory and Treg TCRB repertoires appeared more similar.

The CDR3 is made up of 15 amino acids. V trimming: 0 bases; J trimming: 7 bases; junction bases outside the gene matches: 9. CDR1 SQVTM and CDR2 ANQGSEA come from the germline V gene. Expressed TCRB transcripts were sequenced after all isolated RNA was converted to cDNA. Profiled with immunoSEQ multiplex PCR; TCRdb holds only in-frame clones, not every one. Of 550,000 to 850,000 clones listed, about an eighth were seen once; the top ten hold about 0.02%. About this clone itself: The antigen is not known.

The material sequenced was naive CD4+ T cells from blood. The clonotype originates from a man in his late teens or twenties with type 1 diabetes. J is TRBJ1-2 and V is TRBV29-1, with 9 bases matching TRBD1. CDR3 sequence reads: CSVEEARDRERGYTF. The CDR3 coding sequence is TGCAGCGTTGAAGAGGCCCGGGACAGGGAACGTGGCTACACCTTC.